Listed below are T cell receptor beta chains from one sample, sequenced in a study of T-cell reconstitution after alpha-beta-depleted transplantation in children. Via MiXCR, TCRdb re-called the PCR reads, giving one row per CDR3 protein. Of about 170,000 distinct CDR3 sequences in the sample, around 10% were seen once. The sample consisted of PBMCs, taken before TCRalphabeta/CD19-depleted stem cell transplant. Receptors were obtained from a boy aged 2 to 10 with acute myeloid leukemia, due to receive a stem cell transplant. CDR3s include the opening cysteine and the closing phenylalanine or tryptophan. Each record gives: J gene, D gene, clone size, V gene, CDR3 DNA, CDR3 protein. The D gene is left open where the match is weak. Expanded clones get a size class; other rows say once, few or many, or leave the size out.

TRBJ2-1,TRBD2,many,TRBV7-9,TGTGCCAGCAGCTCTCTAGCGGGGGGGATTGAGCAGTTCTTC,CASSSLAGGIEQFF
TRBJ2-2,TRBD1,many,TRBV27,TGTGCCAGCAGTCGACAGGGGGCCTCCGGGGAGCTGTTTTTT,CASSRQGASGELFF
TRBJ1-1,TRBD1,many,TRBV14,TGTGCCAGCAGCCCAGGGGGAGCGGCAAAAGCTTTCTTT,CASSPGGAAKAFF
TRBJ2-6,.,many,TRBV20-1,TGCAGTGCTAGTCGGAACTCTGGGGCCAACGTCCTGACTTTC,CSASRNSGANVLTF
TRBJ1-1,.,many,TRBV28,TGTGCCAGCAGCCCTCAGGGAAGCGTGACTGAAGCTTTCTTT,CASSPQGSVTEAFF
TRBJ2-1,TRBD1,many,TRBV14,TGTGCCAGCAGCCAGCCGGGACAGGGTAGCTTGAATGAGCAGTTCTTC,CASSQPGQGSLNEQFF
TRBJ2-2,TRBD1,many,TRBV3-1,TGTGCCAGCAGCCAAGAACGGGGCAGGGGGACCGGGGAGCTGTTTTTT,CASSQERGRGTGELFF
TRBJ2-3,.,many,TRBV20-1,TGCAGTGCTAGAGATCCCGGCAGCACAGATACGCAGTATTTT,CSARDPGSTDTQYF
TRBJ1-1,.,.,TRBV7-3,TGTGCCAGCAGATTAGACACAGGGAACACTGAAGCTTTCTTT,CASRLDTGNTEAFF
TRBJ2-1,.,many,TRBV10-1,TGCGCCAGCAGTGACGGGGCCTCCTACAATGAGCAGTTCTTC,CASSDGASYNEQFF
TRBJ2-3,TRBD2,many,TRBV5-1,TGCGCCAGCAGCTCTCTAGCGGGGGTGACAGATACGCAGTATTTT,CASSSLAGVTDTQYF
TRBJ2-1,TRBD2,many,TRBV7-2,TGTGCCAGCAGCCCCGGACTAGCGGGGAGGCAGTTCTTC,CASSPGLAGRQFF
TRBJ2-2,.,many,TRBV20-1,TGCAGTGCTAGAAGGAGGTGGCGGAGTCACACCGGGGAGCTGTTTTTT,CSARRRWRSHTGELFF
TRBJ1-2,.,many,TRBV5-1,TGCGCCAGCAGCTTGGAATCTTCGGGCTATGGCTACACCTTC,CASSLESSGYGYTF
TRBJ1-2,.,.,TRBV3-1,TGTGCCAGCAGCCAAGATAGGACCTACCGCTATGGCTACACCTTC,CASSQDRTYRYGYTF
TRBJ1-2,TRBD1,many,TRBV4-1,TGCGCCAGCAGCCAGAACAGGGGGGTGGACTATGGCTACACCTTC,CASSQNRGVDYGYTF
TRBJ1-1,.,many,TRBV12-3/TRBV12-4,TGTGCCAGCAGTCCCCAGGTGAACACTGAAGCTTTCTTT,CASSPQVNTEAFF
TRBJ1-2,TRBD1,few,TRBV30,TGTGCCTGGAGTGGTGGGACAGGCGGCTACACCTTC,CAWSGGTGGYTF
TRBJ2-2,.,many,TRBV7-3,TGTGCCAGCAGCTTAGTTCGGGGCCTGAACACCGGGGAGCTGTTTTTT,CASSLVRGLNTGELFF
TRBJ2-6,.,many,TRBV6-5,TGTGCCAGCAGTTCCCGTCAGTCCACACCCTCTGGGGCCAACGTCCTGACTTTC,CASSSRQSTPSGANVLTF
TRBJ1-1,.,few,TRBV12-3/TRBV12-4,TGTGCCAGCAGTTTAGTCAGGGACGGTGGGCCTGAAGCTTTCTTT,CASSLVRDGGPEAFF
TRBJ2-1,.,many,TRBV30,TGTGCCTGGATGGGGGTAAATGAGCAGTTCTTC,CAWMGVNEQFF
TRBJ1-6,TRBD1,many,TRBV5-1,TGCGCCAGCAGCTTAGAAGGACAGGGGTATAATTCACCCCTCCACTTT,CASSLEGQGYNSPLHF
TRBJ2-3,TRBD2,many,TRBV7-6,TGTGCCAGCAGCTCCTGGACTAGCGGGAGTGGCTCAGATACGCAGTATTTT,CASSSWTSGSGSDTQYF
TRBJ2-2,.,.,TRBV27,TGTGCCAGCAGTCCCGAGACAGTCAACACCGGGGAGCTGTTTTTT,CASSPETVNTGELFF
TRBJ1-1,.,many,TRBV15,TGTGCCACCAGCAGAGAGTCAACAAACACTGAAGCTTTCTTT,CATSRESTNTEAFF
TRBJ2-1,.,many,TRBV10-2,TGCGCCAGCAGTGGCGGTGCTCGTTCTCGCTACAATGAGCAGTTCTTC,CASSGGARSRYNEQFF
TRBJ2-7,TRBD1,many,TRBV5-6,TGTGCCAGCAGCTTTAGATTGGGACAGGGTCCTACCTACGAGCAGTACTTC,CASSFRLGQGPTYEQYF
TRBJ1-2,.,many,TRBV20-1,TGCAGTGCTAGGACCCAACTGGCTGATTACTATGGCTACACCTTC,CSARTQLADYYGYTF
TRBJ2-7,.,.,TRBV10-3,TGTGCCGTAGAAGCGGACTCCTACGAGCAGTACTTC,CAVEADSYEQYF
TRBJ2-7,.,many,TRBV20-1,TGCAGTGCTAGAGATTTGGGCTTGAGCTACGAGCAGTACTTC,CSARDLGLSYEQYF
TRBJ1-2,.,many,TRBV10-2,TGCGCCAGCAGTGAGTCGTCACAGGGACTATATGGCTACACCTTC,CASSESSQGLYGYTF
TRBJ1-1,TRBD1,many,TRBV29-1,TGCAGCGTAGAAAATACAGGGGTGAACACTGAAGCTTTCTTT,CSVENTGVNTEAFF
TRBJ1-5,.,many,TRBV7-2,TGTGCCAGCAGCTTAGGGGTCACGGAGAACAATCAGCCCCAGCATTTT,CASSLGVTENNQPQHF
TRBJ2-3,.,many,TRBV20-1,TGCAGTGCTCAGGGTCTTGATACGCAGTATTTT,CSAQGLDTQYF
TRBJ2-3,.,many,TRBV3-1,TGTGCCAGCAGCCAAGATAAGAGCGAGCTACCGGCAACAGATACGCAGTATTTT,CASSQDKSELPATDTQYF
TRBJ2-7,TRBD2,many,TRBV29-1,TGCAGCGTTGAAGACCAGCGGGGAGGTTACGAGCAGTACTTC,CSVEDQRGGYEQYF
TRBJ2-1,TRBD1,few,TRBV7-3,TGTGCCAGCAGCTCCGGACAGGGCATCGATGAGCAGTTCTTC,CASSSGQGIDEQFF
TRBJ2-2,TRBD1,many,TRBV20-1,TGCAGTGCTGTCCGAGGGGGCTCCGGGGAGCTGTTTTTT,CSAVRGGSGELFF
TRBJ2-7,.,many,TRBV12-3/TRBV12-4,TGTGCCAGCAGTTTACAGGCAGCCTCCTACGAGCAGTACTTC,CASSLQAASYEQYF
TRBJ1-5,.,many,TRBV9,TGTGCCAGCAGCGTAGGGATAGGTTCAGGGCAGCCCCAGCATTTT,CASSVGIGSGQPQHF
TRBJ1-3,TRBD1,many,TRBV20-1,TGCAGTGCTAGAGATAAGGGGGCGGCTGGAAACACCATATATTTT,CSARDKGAAGNTIYF
TRBJ1-5,TRBD1,.,TRBV20-1,TGCAGTGCTCCAGGACAGGGCAATCAGCCCCAGCATTTT,CSAPGQGNQPQHF
TRBJ2-5,TRBD2,many,TRBV20-1,TGCAGTGCTAGAATGCTAGCGGGAGAACAGACCCAGTACTTC,CSARMLAGEQTQYF
TRBJ1-6,.,many,TRBV12-3/TRBV12-4,TGTGCCAGCAGTTTGGCAGAGTCACCCCTCCACTTT,CASSLAESPLHF
TRBJ2-1,.,.,TRBV28,TGTGCCAGCAGTTTATCTCTCCTGCGGAATGAGCAGTTCTTC,CASSLSLLRNEQFF
TRBJ1-4,.,many,TRBV20-1,TGCAGTGCTTTCTTCCCAACTAATGAAAAACTGTTTTTT,CSAFFPTNEKLFF
TRBJ2-1,TRBD2,.,TRBV28,TGTGCCAGCCGTAGCGGGGGGGGGTACAATGAGCAGTTCTTC,CASRSGGGYNEQFF